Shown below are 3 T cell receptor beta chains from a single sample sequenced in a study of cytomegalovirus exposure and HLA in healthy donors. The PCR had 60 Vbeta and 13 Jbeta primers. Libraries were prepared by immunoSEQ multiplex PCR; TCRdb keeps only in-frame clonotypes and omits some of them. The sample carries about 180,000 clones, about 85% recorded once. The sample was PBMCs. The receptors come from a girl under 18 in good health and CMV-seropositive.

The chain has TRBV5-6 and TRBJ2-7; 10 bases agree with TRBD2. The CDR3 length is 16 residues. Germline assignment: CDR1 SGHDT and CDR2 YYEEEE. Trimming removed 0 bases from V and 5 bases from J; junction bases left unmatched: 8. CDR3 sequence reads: CASSLAPSGSGNEQYF. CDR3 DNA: TGTGCCAGCAGCTTGGCCCCTAGCGGGAGTGGTAACGAGCAGTACTTC.

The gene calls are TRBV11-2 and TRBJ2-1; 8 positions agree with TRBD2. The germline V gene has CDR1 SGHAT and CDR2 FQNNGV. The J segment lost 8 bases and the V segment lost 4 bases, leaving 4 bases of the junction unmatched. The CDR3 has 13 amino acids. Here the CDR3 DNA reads TGTGCCAGCAGCTCGGGACTAGTATATGAGCAGTTCTTC. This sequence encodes CASSSGLVYEQFF. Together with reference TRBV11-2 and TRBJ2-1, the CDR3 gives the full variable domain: EAGVAQSPRYKIIEKRQSVAFWCNPISGHATLYWYQQILGQGPKLLIQFQNNGVVDDSQLPKDRFSAERLKGVDSTLKIQPAKLEDSAVYLCASSSGLVYEQFFGPGTRLTVL.

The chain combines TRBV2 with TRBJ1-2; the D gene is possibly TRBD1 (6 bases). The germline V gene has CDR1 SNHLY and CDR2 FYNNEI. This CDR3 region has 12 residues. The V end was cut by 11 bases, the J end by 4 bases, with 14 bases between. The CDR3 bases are TGTGCCCGTAACGACAGGACCTATGGCTACACCTTC. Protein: CARNDRTYGYTF. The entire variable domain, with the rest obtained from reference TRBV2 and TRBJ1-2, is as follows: EPEVTQTPSHQVTQMGQEVILRCVPISNHLYFYWYRQILGQKVEFLVSFYNNEISEKSEIFDDQFSVERPDGSNFTLKIRSTKLEDSAMYFCARNDRTYGYTFGSGTRLTVV.